The rows below give T cell receptor beta chains drawn from one sample of a study of blood T cell repertoires in COVID-19. The data were produced by immunoSEQ multiplex PCR, yet TCRdb's version contains in-frame clones alone and is incomplete. The table includes hundreds of thousands of clones, around 90% detected once. Sequenced sample: PBMCs or T cells enriched from blood (not recorded which). These receptors were taken from a woman between 40 and 55 years old who had recovered from COVID-19. Each CDR3 is given with its conserved first and last residue. A D gene is named only where the DNA matches it firmly. Part of the rows lack a size; the others show once, few, many or a class for expanded clones.

CDR3 length,clone size,D gene,V gene,J gene,CDR3 protein,CDR3 DNA
13,NA,NA,TRBV24-1,TRBJ2-5,CATSGDSKETQYF,TGTGCCACCAGTGGAGACAGTAAAGAGACCCAGTACTTC
15,few,TRBD1,TRBV9,TRBJ2-7,CASSVDGTASYEQYF,TGTGCCAGCAGCGTAGATGGGACAGCCTCCTACGAGCAGTACTTC
14,NA,NA,TRBV2,TRBJ2-6,CASHFRSGANVLTF,TGTGCCAGCCACTTCCGCTCTGGGGCCAACGTCCTGACTTTC
12,NA,NA,TRBV28,TRBJ1-2,CVLPSTGVSTTF,TGTGTCCTCCCCTCGACGGGGGTGAGTACCACCTTC
14,NA,TRBD1,TRBV3-1/TRBV3-2,TRBJ1-1,CASSPGTGRAEAFF,TGTGCCAGCAGCCCCGGGACAGGGCGGGCTGAAGCTTTCTTT
14,NA,TRBD2,TRBV18,TRBJ2-1,CASSPGLAINEQFF,TGTGCCAGCTCACCGGGACTAGCGATCAATGAGCAGTTCTTC
16,once,TRBD1,TRBV6-6,TRBJ1-1,CASRGQGAKGNTEAFF,TGTGCCAGCAGGGGACAGGGGGCGAAAGGAAACACTGAAGCTTTCTTT
15,NA,TRBD1,TRBV28,TRBJ1-1,CASSQPGQGAPEAFF,TGTGCCAGCAGTCAACCGGGACAGGGGGCTCCTGAAGCTTTCTTT
14,NA,NA,TRBV20-1,TRBJ1-1,CSASRQYMNTEAFF,TGCAGTGCTAGTCGACAGTACATGAACACTGAAGCTTTCTTT
15,NA,NA,TRBV7-9,TRBJ1-4,CASSLGQGLNEKLFF,TGTGCCAGCAGCCTAGGGCAGGGTCTAAATGAAAAACTGTTTTTT
14,NA,TRBD1,TRBV19,TRBJ2-3,CASRPGQGHGTQYF,TGTGCCAGTAGGCCGGGACAGGGACATGGTACGCAGTATTTT
17,NA,TRBD1,TRBV4-3,TRBJ2-2,CASSLLGWTGGTGELFF,TGCGCCAGCAGCCTCCTGGGTTGGACAGGGGGGACCGGGGAGCTGTTTTTT
16,NA,TRBD2,TRBV6-2/TRBV6-3,TRBJ2-1,CASSSFGLAGGIEQFF,TGTGCCAGCAGTTCCTTCGGACTAGCGGGAGGGATTGAGCAGTTCTTC
13,NA,NA,TRBV5-4,TRBJ2-7,CASSMPQGYEQYF,TGTGCCAGCAGCATGCCACAGGGTTACGAGCAGTACTTC
13,NA,NA,TRBV11-2,TRBJ2-5,CASSTQQGETQYF,TGTGCCAGCAGCACCCAACAGGGAGAGACCCAGTACTTC
17,NA,TRBD2,TRBV2,TRBJ2-1,CARGRGSGRLKDNEQFF,TGTGCCAGGGGGAGGGGTAGCGGGAGGTTAAAGGACAATGAGCAGTTCTTC
18,NA,TRBD1,TRBV9,TRBJ2-6,CASSAQDRPSSGANVLTF,TGTGCCAGCAGCGCCCAGGACAGGCCGAGCTCTGGGGCCAACGTCCTGACTTTC
15,NA,TRBD1,TRBV4-1,TRBJ2-1,CASSLRTGEYNEQFF,TGCGCCAGCAGTCTCAGAACAGGGGAGTACAATGAGCAGTTCTTC
13,once,NA,TRBV5-5,TRBJ2-7,CASSLILALEQYF,TGTGCCAGCAGCTTAATTCTAGCGCTCGAGCAGTACTTC
14,NA,NA,TRBV4-3,TRBJ1-2,CASSQDRRGIGYTF,TGCGCCAGCAGCCAGGACCGACGGGGGATTGGCTACACCTTC
17,NA,NA,TRBV7-2,TRBJ1-4,CASSLVGGLATNEKLFF,TGTGCCAGCAGCTTAGTAGGAGGGCTGGCAACTAATGAAAAACTGTTTTTT
12,NA,NA,TRBV4-3,TRBJ2-1,CASSLTEREQFF,TGCGCCAGCAGCCTGACGGAGCGTGAGCAGTTCTTC
10,NA,NA,TRBV28,TRBJ1-3,CASGRDTIYF,TGTGCCAGCGGGAGGGACACCATATATTTT
15,NA,TRBD2,TRBV10-2,TRBJ2-1,CASSILAGVTDEQFF,TGCGCCAGCAGCATACTAGCGGGAGTAACCGATGAGCAGTTCTTC
12,many,NA,TRBV7-9,TRBJ2-1,CAIHRELNEQFF,TGTGCCATCCATCGGGAGCTCAATGAGCAGTTCTTC
17,NA,TRBD2,TRBV5-1,TRBJ2-2,CASSLVVGLGRAGELFF,TGCGCCAGCAGCTTGGTGGTGGGTCTAGGGAGGGCCGGGGAGCTGTTTTTT
13,NA,NA,TRBV2,TRBJ1-2,CASSEEGWYGYTF,TGTGCCAGCAGTGAGGAGGGGTGGTATGGCTACACCTTC
15,few,NA,TRBV7-9,TRBJ2-3,CASSFSSVNTDTQYF,TGTGCCAGCAGCTTCAGTAGCGTAAACACAGATACGCAGTATTTT